The 20 T cell receptor beta chains below were found in one sample sequenced in a study of blood T cell repertoires in COVID-19. Sequencing used immunoSEQ multiplex PCR; TCRdb keeps in-frame clones, though not all of them. The sample holds around 290,000 clones; approximately 88% are singletons and the top ten take less than 2%. The sequenced sample was PBMCs or T cells enriched from blood (not recorded which). Receptors were obtained from a middle-aged woman who had recovered from COVID-19.

This rearrangement joins TRBV5-4 to TRBJ1-4; TRBD1 might be the D (5 bases). Germline V CDR1 and CDR2: SGHNT, YYREEE (reference sequence). There are 14 residues in the CDR3. V gave up 3 bases and J gave up 8 bases, with 14 bases separating them. DNA of the CDR3: TGTGCCAGCAGCTGGGGGGGTGAGAGAGAAAAACTGTTTTTT. This translates into CASSWGGEREKLFF.

V and J are TRBV7-3 and TRBJ1-1; D may be TRBD1 (6 bases). The V gene's germline CDR1 is SGHTA and CDR2 FQGTGA. The V gene lost 3 bases and the J gene lost 5 bases, with 13 bases spanning the gap. This CDR3 has 14 amino acids. The CDR3 sequence: CASSLTGGGTEAFF. CDR3 coding DNA: TGTGCCAGCAGCTTGACAGGTGGTGGTACTGAAGCTTTCTTT.

As concerns this clone: Distinct nucleotide sequences in the sample also encode this CDR3. V gene TRBV7-2 combines with J gene TRBJ2-5; weak D call: TRBD2 (6 bases). Trimming took 2 bases from V and 5 from J, leaving 18 bases between them. The CDR3 covers 16 residues. Germline loops: CDR1 SGHTA, CDR2 FQGNSA. The CDR3 sequence: CASSLNPPSGGETQYF. CDR3 bases: TGTGCCAGCAGCTTAAACCCTCCATCTGGAGGGGAGACCCAGTACTTC.

This clone was picked up a small number of times. This chain joins TRBV5-5 and TRBJ1-2; TRBD1 matches at 9 bases. CDR1 is SGHKS, CDR2 YYEKEE, per germline (reference sequence). V was clipped by 2 bases and J by 4 bases; unmatched bases: 3. This CDR3 contains 14 residues. CDR3 amino acids: CASSFGTGSYGYTF. CDR3 nucleotide sequence: TGTGCCAGCAGCTTCGGGACAGGGTCCTATGGCTACACCTTC.

This clone was observed once. The genes are TRBV6-5 and TRBJ2-4; 7 positions match TRBD2. The V and J ends lost 6 bases and 7 bases, in that order; junction bases with no gene match: 12. CDR3 length: 15 amino acids. The V gene's germline CDR1 is MNHEY and CDR2 SVGAGI. The DNA of the CDR3 is TGTGCCAGCAGCCGGGGGTCGGGGGGTAAGAACATTCAGTACTTC. Amino acid sequence: CASSRGSGGKNIQYF.

This clone was seen more than once but under ten times. This chain links TRBV2 with TRBJ1-2, with 7 bases fitting TRBD1. Looked up from germline, CDR1 is SNHLY and CDR2 is FYNNEI. This CDR3 spans 14 amino acids. J lost 0 bases, V lost 7 bases, and 5 bases had no gene match. As DNA, the CDR3 is TGTGCCAGCAAAGGGGACAGAACTAACTATGGCTACACCTTC. Residues: CASKGDRTNYGYTF. The variable domain in full, with the rest retrieved from reference TRBV2 and TRBJ1-2, is EPEVTQTPSHQVTQMGQEVILRCVPISNHLYFYWYRQILGQKVEFLVSFYNNEISEKSEIFDDQFSVERPDGSNFTLKIRSTKLEDSAMYFCASKGDRTNYGYTFGSGTRLTVV.

CDR3 DNA: TGCGCCAGCAGCCAAAAAGACAGGACGAACACTGAAGCTTTCTTT. Translated: CASSQKDRTNTEAFF. This chain joins TRBV4-1 and TRBJ1-1; TRBD1 is a possible D gene (6 bases). The ends were cut back, 2 bases at V and 1 base at J, with 11 bases in the middle. The CDR3 sequence is 15 residues long. CDR1 MGHRA and CDR2 YSYEKL come from the germline V gene.

V is TRBV19 and J is TRBJ1-6, with D possibly being TRBD1 (5 bases). The germline V and J ends were trimmed by 6 bases and 8 bases, with 8 bases remaining between them. This CDR3 is built from 12 residues. Germline V gene sequence: CDR1 LNHDA, CDR2 SQIVND (reference sequence). The CDR3 region has the DNA TGTGCCAGTAGCCAGACAGATTCACCCCTCCACTTT. This sequence encodes CASSQTDSPLHF. Drawing the rest from reference TRBV19 and TRBJ1-6, the complete variable domain is DGGITQSPKYLFRKEGQNVTLSCEQNLNHDAMYWYRQDPGQGLRLIYYSQIVNDFQKGDIAEGYSVSREKKESFPLTVTSAQKNPTAFYLCASSQTDSPLHFGNGTRLTVT.

The CDR3 sequence: CASSLARGWDEKLFF. The CDR3 DNA reads as TGCGCCAGCAGCTTGGCGCGGGGATGGGATGAAAAACTGTTTTTT. The chain carries TRBV5-1 and TRBJ1-4; no reliable D call. V was cut by 0 bases and J by 6 bases, with 12 bases left in between. Per the germline V gene, CDR1 is SGHRS and CDR2 is YFSETQ. This CDR3 has 15 residues.

This chain joins TRBV12-5 and TRBJ2-3, with D possibly TRBD2 on 6 matching bases. V gave up 5 bases and J gave up 2 bases, with 20 bases separating them. The CDR3 extends over 17 amino acids. CDR1 LGHNT and CDR2 FRNRAP come from the germline V gene. The CDR3 here is CASGPHLTSQNTDTQYF. The CDR3 DNA sequence: TGTGCTAGTGGTCCTCACCTTACTAGCCAAAACACAGATACGCAGTATTTT.

The rearrangement joins TRBV19 to TRBJ1-2; D gene unclear. Germline values: CDR1 LNHDA, CDR2 SQIVND (reference sequence). The V end was cut by 1 base, the J end by 6 bases, with 12 bases between. The CDR3 sequence is 14 residues long. CDR3: CASSIVPAGDGYTF. The CDR3 nucleotides read TGTGCCAGTAGTATAGTTCCGGCAGGCGATGGCTACACCTTC.

On this clone: The sample carries other DNA sequences with the same CDR3. The chain couples TRBV6-5 to TRBJ1-2; 8 nucleotides line up with TRBD1. CDR1 is MNHEY and CDR2 is SVGAGI in the germline V gene. V dropped 6 bases and J dropped 3; count of bases not matched to a gene: 3. This CDR3 has 13 amino acids. DNA for the CDR3: TGTGCCAGCAGGCCGGACAGGGACTATGGCTACACCTTC. Translated: CASRPDRDYGYTF.

The chain recombines TRBV6-5 with TRBJ2-1; a possible D gene is TRBD2 (5 bases). The CDR3 length is 13 residues. The ends were cut back, 5 bases at V and 6 bases at J, with 11 bases in the middle. CDR1 is MNHEY, CDR2 SVGAGI, per germline. The CDR3 region has the DNA TGTGCCAGCAGTACCGACTATGCCAATGAGCAGTTCTTC. Its translation: CASSTDYANEQFF.

This sequence joins TRBV5-4 and TRBJ2-7; 8 bases line up with TRBD2. Trimming at V came to 4 bases and at J to 2 bases, leaving 17 bases not matched to a gene. From germline, CDR1 is SGHNT and CDR2 YYREEE (reference sequence). The CDR3 spans 18 residues. The CDR3 coding sequence is TGTGCCAGCAGCCGGGGCGGGAGCTTGGGACTAGAAGCCTACGAGCAGTACTTC. Translating gives CASSRGGSLGLEAYEQYF.

V gene TRBV18 combines with J gene TRBJ1-2, with 8 bases aligning to TRBD1. The CDR3 is made up of 13 amino acids. V was pared by 4 bases and J by 6 bases, with 4 bases of the junction left unmatched. Germline CDR1 reads KGHSH; CDR2 reads LQKENI. CDR3 sequence (DNA): TGTGCCAGCTCACAACAGGGGGTTGATGGCTACACCTTC. Protein product: CASSQQGVDGYTF.

The CDR3 here is CASSEGGTEAFF. The DNA of the CDR3 is TGTGCCAGCAGTGAGGGAGGGACTGAAGCTTTCTTT. The V gene is TRBV25-1, the J gene TRBJ1-1; no reliable D call. The CDR3 extends over 12 amino acids. Trimming left V 3 bases short and J 5 bases short, with 7 bases between. In germline, CDR1 is MGHDK, CDR2 SYGVNS.

This CDR3 reads CASSRGTDYGYTF. The CDR3 coding sequence is TGTGCCAGCAGCCGCGGGACAGACTATGGCTACACCTTC. The gene calls are TRBV7-9 and TRBJ1-2; 7 bases fit TRBD1. Germline V gene sequence: CDR1 SEHNR, CDR2 FQNEAQ (reference sequence). The CDR3 length is 13 residues. V lost 5 bases to trimming and J lost 3 bases; unmatched junction nucleotides: 3.

This chain connects TRBV7-6 to TRBJ2-2; D is uncertain. The CDR3 extends over 14 amino acids. V lost 5 bases, J lost 1 base, and 8 bases lay in between. Germline CDR1 and CDR2: SGHVS and FNYEAQ. As DNA, the CDR3 is TGTGCCAGCAGCCCCTCCGTGAACACCGGGGAGCTGTTTTTT. This codes for CASSPSVNTGELFF.

This chain joins TRBV5-4 and TRBJ2-5, with 10 nucleotides matching TRBD2. The length of the CDR3 is 15 residues. V gave up 6 bases and J gave up 3 bases; unmatched junction bases: 8. Germline-derived CDR1 and CDR2 are SGHNT and YYREEE (reference sequence). The CDR3 sequence: CASTTRLAGEETQYF. CDR3 nucleotides: TGTGCCAGCACCACAAGGCTAGCGGGAGAAGAGACCCAGTACTTC.

A few counts support this clone. CDR3 nucleotide sequence: TGCGCCAGCACCCCCCTCCGGTCCGAAAAACTGTTTTTT. This gives the protein CASTPLRSEKLFF. This chain connects TRBV10-2 to TRBJ1-4; D is uncertain. The V gene lost 7 bases and the J gene lost 8 bases, with 14 bases spanning the gap. The CDR3 is 13 residues long. Germline V CDR1 and CDR2: WSHSY, SAAADI.